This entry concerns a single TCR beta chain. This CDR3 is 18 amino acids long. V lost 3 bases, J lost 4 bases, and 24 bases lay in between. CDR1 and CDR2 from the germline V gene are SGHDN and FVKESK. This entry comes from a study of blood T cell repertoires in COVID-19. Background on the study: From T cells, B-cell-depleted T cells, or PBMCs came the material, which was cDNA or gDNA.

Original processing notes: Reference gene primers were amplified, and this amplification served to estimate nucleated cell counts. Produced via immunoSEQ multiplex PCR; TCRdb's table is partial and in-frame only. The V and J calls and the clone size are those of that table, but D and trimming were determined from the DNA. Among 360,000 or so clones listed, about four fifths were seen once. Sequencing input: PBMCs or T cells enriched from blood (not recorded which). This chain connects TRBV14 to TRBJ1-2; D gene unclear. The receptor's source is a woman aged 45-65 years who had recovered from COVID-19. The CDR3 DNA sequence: TGTGCCAGCAGCCAGGCGAGGGCCCACGGTGCAGGTTCCTATGGCTACACCTTC. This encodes CASSQARAHGAGSYGYTF.